The 5 T cell receptor beta chains below all came from one sample that was sequenced in a study of STAT5B mutations in CD4+ large granular lymphocyte leukemia. Profiled with immunoSEQ multiplex PCR; TCRdb holds only in-frame clones, not every one. The sample includes about 31,000 clones, just under 75% of them seen just once. The sequencing sample was made of CD4+ T cells from blood buffy coats. These receptors all come from a human donor in good health.

The chain joins TRBV15 to TRBJ1-5, with TRBD1 identical over 9 bases. This CDR3 comprises 17 residues. V dropped 5 bases and J dropped 3; count of bases not matched to a gene: 11. Germline CDR1 LNHNV, CDR2 YYDKDF (reference sequence). The CDR3, as DNA: TGTGCCACCAGCGGAAACCGGGACAGGGTGGCCAATCAGCCCCAGCATTTT. Amino acids: CATSGNRDRVANQPQHF.

The V and J genes are TRBV4-1 and TRBJ1-2, with 10 positions matching TRBD1. With 3 bases clipped from V and 6 bases from J, the junction kept 7 bases outside the gene matches. There are 15 residues in the CDR3. Per the germline V gene, CDR1 is MGHRA and CDR2 is YSYEKL. CDR3 amino acids: CASSQSRQGADGYTF. The CDR3 DNA reads TGCGCCAGCAGCCAGAGCCGACAGGGGGCGGATGGCTACACCTTC.

This clone has just one count. The V and J genes are TRBV11-2 and TRBJ2-5; possible D gene TRBD1, 5 bases. CDR1 and CDR2 (germline): SGHAT, FQNNGV. The CDR3 has 13 residues. V was shortened by 4 bases and J by 0 bases, with 6 bases between the two germline ends. CDR3 loop: CASSWGHQETQYF. CDR3 DNA: TGTGCCAGCAGCTGGGGCCACCAAGAGACCCAGTACTTC.

The chain couples TRBV11-2 to TRBJ2-5; 14 bases line up with TRBD2. V gave up 5 bases and J gave up 4 bases; unmatched junction bases: 6. This CDR3 region has 16 residues. Germline V lookup: CDR1 SGHAT, CDR2 FQNNGV. The CDR3 region is CASSLRTSGGLETQYF. The DNA for the CDR3 is TGTGCCAGCAGCCTCCGGACTAGCGGGGGGTTAGAGACCCAGTACTTC.

V usage is TRBV7-9 and J usage is TRBJ2-1, with D possibly called TRBD1 or TRBD2 (5 bases each). The CDR3 runs 13 residues. V was cut by 0 bases and J by 8 bases, with 8 bases left in between. Germline CDR1 is SEHNR and CDR2 is FQNEAQ (reference sequence). Here the CDR3 DNA reads TGTGCCAGCAGCTTAGCGGGGGTCGATGAGCAGTTCTTC. As protein: CASSLAGVDEQFF. The entire variable domain, with the rest obtained from reference TRBV7-9 and TRBJ2-1, is as follows: DTGVSQNPRHKITKRGQNVTFRCDPISEHNRLYWYRQTLGQGPEFLTYFQNEAQLEKSRLLSDRFSAERPKGSFSTLEIQRTEQGDSAMYLCASSLAGVDEQFFGPGTRLTVL.